Listed below are T cell receptor beta chains from one sample, sequenced in a study of blood T cells in healthy people across ages. TCRdb ran MiXCR on the 5' RACE reads and lists one entry per CDR3 protein. The sample lists 1.5 million to 2 million distinct CDR3 sequences, roughly 28% occurring once. Material for sequencing was blood. The receptors stem from a woman in her twenties or thirties in good health. CDR3s include the opening cysteine and the closing phenylalanine or tryptophan.

v_gene	j_gene	CDR3aa
TRBV7-9	TRBJ2-7	CASSFGSKGYEQYF
TRBV11-2	TRBJ2-3	CASSRDITSTDTQYF
TRBV5-1	TRBJ2-1	CASSERTGGYNEQFF
TRBV7-2	TRBJ2-3	CASSLRLAGGTDTQYF
TRBV21-1	TRBJ2-5	CAGSKKNQWGPYEQYF
TRBV7-3	TRBJ2-2	CATAGPNTGELFF
TRBV5-1	TRBJ2-1	CASSLVAASRGNEQFF
TRBV29-1	TRBJ2-1	CSVERGTGAEFF
TRBV10-3	TRBJ2-7	CAISDPSASYVQYF
TRBV27	TRBJ2-7	CASSVKRSSYEQYF